These 5 T cell receptor beta chains came from one sample sequenced in a study of Graves' ophthalmopathy and Graves' hyperthyroidism. Amplification of the TCR beta CDR3 regions used RNA transcripts (as template). Following a first-round RT-PCR that used HTBI primers, a second-round multiplex PCR was carried out. TCRdb re-called the multiplex PCR reads through MiXCR, storing one row per CDR3 protein. The sample has some 250,000 distinct CDR3 sequences, around 50% seen once. Material for sequencing was peripheral blood. Source of these receptors: an adult man with Graves' ophthalmopathy.

This clonotype was counted only a few times. Here the CDR3 reads CASSLSRDNEQFF. CDR3 coding DNA: TGTGCCAGCAGCTTGAGTCGGGACAATGAGCAGTTCTTC. The chain joins TRBV7-3 to TRBJ2-7; D is undetermined. The J call may be mistaken, given a closer DNA end match to TRBJ2-1. Germline CDR1 is SGHTA and CDR2 is FQGTGA. The CDR3 runs 13 residues.

The V and J genes are TRBV29-1 and TRBJ1-5; D might be TRBD1 (5 bases). The CDR3 is 13 amino acids. Between the trimmed V and J ends, which lost 7 bases and 5 bases, there was a span of 15 bases. Germline V gene lookup returns CDR1 SQVTM and CDR2 ANQGSEA. The CDR3 DNA follows: TGCAGCGCCGGGGGGGACCGAGATCAGCCCCAGCATTTT. Its translation is CSAGGDRDQPQHF.

V is TRBV10-2 and J is TRBJ2-5, with a possible D match to TRBD1 (6 bases). Germline-derived CDR1 and CDR2 are WSHSY and SAAADI. The CDR3 totals 13 residues. V shed 5 bases and J shed 5 bases, with 12 bases lying between them. This chain's CDR3 is CASSRTDWETQYF. CDR3 sequence (DNA): TGCGCCAGCAGTAGGACAGACTGGGAGACCCAGTACTTC.

In this sample, this clonotype turned up a few times. The chain is built from TRBV10-2 and TRBJ1-1; D gene unclear. The germline gives CDR1 WSHSY, CDR2 SAAADI. V lost 3 bases and J 4 bases, leaving 6 bases between the germline ends. The CDR3 has 12 residues. In DNA form, the CDR3 reads TGCGCCAGCAGTGAAGGTGTCACTGAAGCTTTCTTT. This codes for CASSEGVTEAFF.

A few counts support this clonotype. The chain couples TRBV2 to TRBJ2-5, with D hard to call. In germline, CDR1 is SNHLY, CDR2 FYNNEI. V lost 6 bases and J 3 bases, leaving 5 bases between the germline ends. This CDR3 contains 11 residues. The CDR3: CASRVEETQYF. DNA of the CDR3: TGTGCCAGCAGAGTAGAAGAGACCCAGTACTTC.